These T cell receptor beta chains were read from a single sample in a study of T cells in Graves' hyperthyroidism and ophthalmopathy. MiXCR, run by TCRdb on the multiplex PCR reads, gives a single entry per CDR3 protein. The sample records about 270,000 distinct CDR3 sequences, 20% to 25% being singletons. Sequencing was done on a sample of blood. The receptor set was obtained from a man aged 25-40 years with Graves' ophthalmopathy. CDR3s include the opening cysteine and the closing phenylalanine or tryptophan. D genes are given only for firm matches. Clone size is not always given. Where it is, it says once, few, many or a class for expanded clones.

abundance: -
d_gene: -
v_gene: TRBV2
len: 16
j_gene: TRBJ1-2
CDR3aa: CASTPEGGGLNYGYTF
CDR3nt: TGTGCCAGCACCCCCGAGGGAGGGGGACTCAACTATGGCTACACCTTC

abundance: many
d_gene: -
v_gene: TRBV30
len: 11
j_gene: TRBJ2-1
CDR3aa: CAWSLGDEQFF
CDR3nt: TGTGCCTGGAGTTTGGGCGATGAGCAGTTCTTC

abundance: many
d_gene: -
v_gene: TRBV11-2
len: 15
j_gene: TRBJ2-5
CDR3aa: CASSLRPRDLKTQYF
CDR3nt: TGTGCCAGCAGCTTAAGACCCCGGGATCTAAAGACCCAGTACTTC

abundance: few
d_gene: TRBD2
v_gene: TRBV6-5
len: 15
j_gene: TRBJ2-2
CDR3aa: CASSYDGRATGELFF
CDR3nt: TGTGCCAGCAGTTACGACGGGAGGGCCACCGGGGAGCTGTTTTTT

abundance: many
d_gene: TRBD2
v_gene: TRBV5-1
len: 17
j_gene: TRBJ2-1
CDR3aa: CASSSAGGSGRADEQFF
CDR3nt: TGCGCCAGCAGCTCCGCCGGCGGTAGCGGGAGGGCCGATGAGCAGTTCTTC

abundance: many
d_gene: TRBD2
v_gene: TRBV7-8
len: 16
j_gene: TRBJ2-7
CDR3aa: CASSFREGTSSYEQYF
CDR3nt: TGTGCCAGCAGCTTTCGGGAGGGGACGAGCTCCTACGAGCAGTACTTC

abundance: -
d_gene: TRBD2
v_gene: TRBV4-2
len: 20
j_gene: TRBJ2-3
CDR3aa: CASSQEGAGTSGRLADTQYF
CDR3nt: TGTGCCAGCAGCCAAGAAGGTGCCGGGACTAGCGGGAGGTTAGCAGATACGCAGTATTTT

abundance: -
d_gene: -
v_gene: TRBV5-1
len: 15
j_gene: TRBJ2-6
CDR3aa: CASSLGSTGANVLTF
CDR3nt: TGCGCCAGCAGCTTAGGAAGTACCGGGGCCAACGTCCTGACTTTC

abundance: -
d_gene: -
v_gene: TRBV12-3/TRBV12-4
len: 14
j_gene: TRBJ2-7
CDR3aa: CASSFGLADYEQYF
CDR3nt: TGTGCCAGCAGTTTTGGGCTAGCCGACTACGAGCAGTACTTC

abundance: few
d_gene: -
v_gene: TRBV20-1
len: 14
j_gene: TRBJ1-4
CDR3aa: CSASSPDLFEKLFF
CDR3nt: TGCAGTGCTAGTTCACCGGACCTTTTTGAAAAACTGTTTTTT

abundance: many
d_gene: -
v_gene: TRBV7-9
len: 14
j_gene: TRBJ2-3
CDR3aa: CASSPSGSTDTQYF
CDR3nt: TGTGCCAGCAGCCCAAGCGGTAGCACAGATACGCAGTATTTT

abundance: few
d_gene: -
v_gene: TRBV6-5
len: 18
j_gene: TRBJ1-3
CDR3aa: CASSYKPSGGLSGNTIYF
CDR3nt: TGTGCCAGCAGTTACAAGCCCTCCGGGGGTCTCTCTGGAAACACCATATATTTT

abundance: -
d_gene: -
v_gene: TRBV6-1
len: 14
j_gene: TRBJ1-2
CDR3aa: CASSPRDGNYGYTF
CDR3nt: TGTGCCAGCAGCCCCCGGGACGGGAACTATGGCTACACCTTC

abundance: many
d_gene: -
v_gene: TRBV12-3/TRBV12-4
len: 13
j_gene: TRBJ2-7
CDR3aa: CASNPTRGTEQYF
CDR3nt: TGTGCCAGCAATCCCACCCGAGGGACCGAGCAGTACTTC

abundance: many
d_gene: TRBD2
v_gene: TRBV28
len: 16
j_gene: TRBJ2-1
CDR3aa: CASSFSASGDYNEQFF
CDR3nt: TGTGCCAGCAGTTTCTCGGCTAGCGGGGATTACAATGAGCAGTTCTTC

abundance: -
d_gene: -
v_gene: TRBV25-1
len: 15
j_gene: TRBJ1-3
CDR3aa: CASSPQRTSGNTIYF
CDR3nt: TGTGCCAGCAGTCCCCAAAGGACGAGCGGAAACACCATATATTTT

abundance: many
d_gene: TRBD1
v_gene: TRBV30
len: 13
j_gene: TRBJ1-1
CDR3aa: CAWRTGLNTEAFF
CDR3nt: TGTGCCTGGAGGACAGGGCTGAACACTGAAGCTTTCTTT

abundance: few
d_gene: -
v_gene: TRBV12-3/TRBV12-4
len: 13
j_gene: TRBJ2-2
CDR3aa: CASSPDGAGELFF
CDR3nt: TGTGCCAGCAGCCCGGACGGGGCCGGGGAGCTGTTTTTT

abundance: few
d_gene: -
v_gene: TRBV9
len: 13
j_gene: TRBJ1-1
CDR3aa: CASSVPGVTEAFF
CDR3nt: TGTGCCAGCAGCGTTCCAGGGGTTACTGAAGCTTTCTTT

abundance: many
d_gene: TRBD2
v_gene: TRBV6-1
len: 15
j_gene: TRBJ2-1
CDR3aa: CASRVLAGGWNEQFF
CDR3nt: TGTGCCAGCAGAGTCCTAGCGGGAGGGTGGAATGAGCAGTTCTTC

abundance: -
d_gene: -
v_gene: TRBV5-1
len: 13
j_gene: TRBJ2-7
CDR3aa: CASSEGPSYEQYF
CDR3nt: TGCGCCAGCAGCGAAGGACCGTCCTACGAGCAGTACTTC

abundance: -
d_gene: -
v_gene: TRBV29-1
len: 11
j_gene: TRBJ2-3
CDR3aa: CSVRRGDTQYF
CDR3nt: TGCAGCGTCCGGAGGGGAGATACGCAGTATTTT

abundance: many
d_gene: -
v_gene: TRBV27
len: 15
j_gene: TRBJ2-7
CDR3aa: CASSRGGSLSYEQYF
CDR3nt: TGTGCCAGCAGCCGCGGAGGGTCCCTCTCCTACGAGCAGTACTTC

abundance: -
d_gene: -
v_gene: TRBV12-3/TRBV12-4
len: 12
j_gene: TRBJ2-1
CDR3aa: CASSFLHNEQFF
CDR3nt: TGTGCCAGCAGTTTCCTCCACAATGAGCAGTTCTTC

abundance: -
d_gene: -
v_gene: TRBV6-5
len: 16
j_gene: TRBJ1-1
CDR3aa: CASSYRPIILNTEAFF
CDR3nt: TGTGCCAGCAGTTACCGCCCTATTATCCTGAACACTGAAGCTTTCTTT

abundance: many
d_gene: -
v_gene: TRBV29-1
len: 12
j_gene: TRBJ2-7
CDR3aa: CSVETGSYEQYF
CDR3nt: TGCAGCGTTGAAACGGGATCCTACGAGCAGTACTTC

abundance: -
d_gene: -
v_gene: TRBV3-1
len: 16
j_gene: TRBJ2-7
CDR3aa: CASSEARPSGPYEQYF
CDR3nt: TGTGCCAGCAGTGAAGCAAGACCCTCTGGCCCCTACGAGCAGTACTTC

abundance: many
d_gene: TRBD2
v_gene: TRBV20-1
len: 12
j_gene: TRBJ2-7
CDR3aa: CSVAGDASEQYF
CDR3nt: TGCAGTGTTGCGGGAGATGCTTCCGAGCAGTACTTC

abundance: -
d_gene: -
v_gene: TRBV5-6
len: 16
j_gene: TRBJ2-2
CDR3aa: CASSSLWGGGTGELFF
CDR3nt: TGTGCCAGCAGCTCCCTCTGGGGGGGCGGAACCGGGGAGCTGTTTTTT

abundance: -
d_gene: TRBD1
v_gene: TRBV7-9
len: 15
j_gene: TRBJ2-1
CDR3aa: CASSSRGTDLNEQFF
CDR3nt: TGTGCCAGCAGCTCAAGGGGGACAGATTTAAATGAGCAGTTCTTC

abundance: once
d_gene: -
v_gene: TRBV7-2
len: 18
j_gene: TRBJ2-3
CDR3aa: CASSLEAPAGASTDTQYF
CDR3nt: TGTGCCAGCAGCTTAGAGGCCCCGGCAGGGGCATCCACAGATACGCAGTATTTT

abundance: -
d_gene: -
v_gene: TRBV5-1
len: 17
j_gene: TRBJ1-1
CDR3aa: CASSPIRDGTTNTEAFF
CDR3nt: TGCGCCAGCAGCCCTATCCGGGACGGGACCACCAACACTGAAGCTTTCTTT

abundance: -
d_gene: TRBD2
v_gene: TRBV6-1
len: 14
j_gene: TRBJ2-7
CDR3aa: CASRTGTSGRRQYF
CDR3nt: TGTGCCAGCAGGACCGGGACTAGCGGGAGAAGGCAGTACTTC

abundance: -
d_gene: -
v_gene: TRBV4-1
len: 17
j_gene: TRBJ2-3
CDR3aa: CASSPQGFYPSTDTQYF
CDR3nt: TGCGCCAGCAGCCCACAGGGCTTCTACCCTAGCACAGATACGCAGTATTTT

abundance: few
d_gene: TRBD2
v_gene: TRBV5-8
len: 18
j_gene: TRBJ2-1
CDR3aa: CASSPGLAGVDSYNEQFF
CDR3nt: TGTGCCAGCAGCCCGGGACTAGCGGGAGTTGATTCCTACAATGAGCAGTTCTTC

abundance: few
d_gene: -
v_gene: TRBV5-1
len: 14
j_gene: TRBJ1-6
CDR3aa: CASSFEDSKVALHF
CDR3nt: TGCGCCAGCAGCTTCGAGGACTCTAAGGTGGCCCTCCACTTT

abundance: many
d_gene: -
v_gene: TRBV11-2
len: 15
j_gene: TRBJ2-7
CDR3aa: CASSLSGLASYEQYF
CDR3nt: TGTGCCAGCAGCTTAAGCGGGTTGGCATCCTACGAGCAGTACTTC

abundance: -
d_gene: TRBD2
v_gene: TRBV10-3
len: 13
j_gene: TRBJ2-7
CDR3aa: CAINGSGGYEQYF
CDR3nt: TGTGCCATCAACGGTAGCGGGGGCTACGAGCAGTACTTC

abundance: many
d_gene: -
v_gene: TRBV20-1
len: 12
j_gene: TRBJ2-7
CDR3aa: CSARGETYEQYF
CDR3nt: TGCAGTGCTAGGGGGGAGACCTACGAGCAGTACTTC

abundance: -
d_gene: -
v_gene: TRBV19
len: 12
j_gene: TRBJ2-7
CDR3aa: CASSIGGYEQYF
CDR3nt: TGTGCCAGTAGTATCGGGGGCTACGAGCAGTACTTC

abundance: few
d_gene: -
v_gene: TRBV19
len: 15
j_gene: TRBJ2-7
CDR3aa: CASSMSRQGTYEQYF
CDR3nt: TGTGCCAGTAGTATGAGTCGCCAGGGCACCTACGAGCAGTACTTC

abundance: many
d_gene: -
v_gene: TRBV28
len: 14
j_gene: TRBJ1-1
CDR3aa: CASSPPGFNAEAFF
CDR3nt: TGTGCCAGCAGTCCGCCTGGGTTCAACGCTGAAGCTTTCTTT